What follows are 29 T cell receptor beta chains derived from one specimen sequenced in a study of blood T cell repertoires in COVID-19. Clones were read by immunoSEQ multiplex PCR, and TCRdb kept only the in-frame ones, dropping some. The table records tens of thousands of clones, about 80% of them present only once. Sequencing input: peripheral blood. Receptors were obtained from an elderly man with active or convalescent COVID-19.

The chain is built from TRBV27 and TRBJ2-3; D may be TRBD2 (5 bases). The germline V gene has CDR1 MNHEY and CDR2 SMNVEV (reference sequence). Trimming took 7 bases from V and 6 from J, leaving 23 bases between them. This CDR3 is built from 16 residues. The CDR3 reads CASTSPSRGSRDTQYF. In DNA, the CDR3 is TGTGCCAGCACCTCCCCTTCTAGAGGGAGTCGGGATACGCAGTATTTT.

This chain connects TRBV27 to TRBJ2-6, with 7 bases lining up with TRBD2. The CDR3 runs to 15 residues. CDR1 is MNHEY, CDR2 SMNVEV, per germline (reference sequence). The V segment lost 6 bases and the J segment 1 base; nucleotides outside the gene matches: 3. The CDR3 spells CASRRGVSGANVLTF. Here the CDR3 DNA reads TGTGCCAGCAGACGGGGGGTATCTGGGGCCAACGTCCTGACTTTC.

This clone showed up just once. One end of the junction varies from germline; a read error may be responsible. The CDR3 nucleotides are TGTGCCAGCAGCGTAACTAGCGGGGGATTGGACGAGCAGTACTTC. As protein: CASSVTSGGLDEQYF. J is TRBJ2-7 and V is TRBV7-3; 11 bases map to TRBD2. The CDR3 spans 15 residues. CDR1 SGHTA and CDR2 FQGTGA come from the germline V gene.

The V gene is TRBV6-6, the J gene TRBJ1-5, with D perhaps TRBD1 (6 bases). V lost 2 bases, J lost 6 bases, and 14 bases lay in between. Germline V gene sequence: CDR1 MNHNY, CDR2 SVGAGI (reference sequence). This CDR3 spans 15 amino acids. The DNA of the CDR3 is TGTGCCAGCAGTTACAACAGGGAGAGGGGTCAGCCCCAGCATTTT. Its translation is CASSYNRERGQPQHF.

CDR3 residues: CASSVGGQGWTEAFF. CDR3 in DNA: TGTGCCAGCAGCGTAGGTGGACAGGGTTGGACTGAAGCTTTCTTT. The rearrangement links TRBV9 to TRBJ1-1; TRBD1 aligns across 8 bases. J lost 5 bases, V lost 0 bases, and 6 bases had no gene match. Germline-derived CDR1 and CDR2 are SGDLS and YYNGEE. This CDR3 is built from 15 residues.

This clone has more than one count but fewer than ten. The V gene is TRBV27, the J gene TRBJ1-4, with TRBD1 matching over 8 bases. Germline values: CDR1 MNHEY, CDR2 SMNVEV (reference sequence). The CDR3 covers 16 residues. Germline trimming cut 5 bases from V and 5 bases from J; bases unmatched to any gene: 10. CDR3 in amino acids: CASSPHFRGRNEKLFF. In DNA, the CDR3 is TGTGCCAGCAGTCCACATTTCAGGGGGCGCAATGAAAAACTGTTTTTT.

The chain links TRBV13 to TRBJ2-7; 7 nucleotides align to TRBD1. The V gene end was trimmed by 2 bases and the J gene end by 4 bases; junction bases not matched to a gene: 17. Germline V gene sequence: CDR1 PRHDT, CDR2 FYEKMQ (reference sequence). The CDR3 has 18 residues. CDR3 residues: CASSLIQGRTGQTYEQYF. The DNA for the CDR3 is TGTGCCAGCAGCTTAATTCAGGGGCGGACGGGACAGACTTACGAGCAGTACTTC. The complete variable domain, with remaining parts taken from reference TRBV13 and TRBJ2-7, reads AAGVIQSPRHLIKEKRETATLKCYPIPRHDTVYWYQQGPGQDPQFLISFYEKMQSDKGSIPDRFSAQQFSDYHSELNMSSLELGDSALYFCASSLIQGRTGQTYEQYFGPGTRLTVT.

This clone was detected a few times. The rearrangement links TRBV6-5 to TRBJ1-5; 9 bases agree with TRBD1. The J segment lost 11 bases and the V segment lost 6 bases, leaving 11 bases of the junction unmatched. There are 14 residues in the CDR3. Germline lookup yields CDR1 MNHEY and CDR2 SVGAGI. CDR3 in DNA: TGTGCCAGCAGAAAAACAGGGGGCCCCCGGGCCCAGCATTTT. The encoded protein is CASRKTGGPRAQHF.

This sequence joins TRBV19 and TRBJ1-5; TRBD1 agrees at 8 bases. CDR3 length: 15 amino acids. V lost 2 bases to trimming and J lost 5 bases; unmatched junction nucleotides: 5. Germline V gene lookup returns CDR1 LNHDA and CDR2 SQIVND (reference sequence). CDR3 DNA sequence: TGTGCCAGTAGTATATGGACAGGGTCGGATCAGCCCCAGCATTTT. Translated, it gives CASSIWTGSDQPQHF. Based on the CDR3 plus reference TRBV19 and TRBJ1-5, the full variable domain is DGGITQSPKYLFRKEGQNVTLSCEQNLNHDAMYWYRQDPGQGLRLIYYSQIVNDFQKGDIAEGYSVSREKKESFPLTVTSAQKNPTAFYLCASSIWTGSDQPQHFGDGTRLSIL.

The V call is TRBV11-2, the J call TRBJ1-5, with D possibly TRBD1 on 5 matching bases. V lost 0 bases and J lost 6, with 6 bases in between. The CDR3 length is 13 residues. CDR1 and CDR2 (germline): SGHAT, FQNNGV. The CDR3 DNA sequence: TGTGCCAGCAGCTTAGATAGGGGTCAGCCCCAGCATTTT. Translation gives CASSLDRGQPQHF.

The rearrangement joins TRBV3-1 (or the pseudogene TRBV3-2) to TRBJ2-3; D is unclear. This CDR3 is 11 amino acids long. Trimming took off 5 bases at V and 6 bases at J, with 6 bases between the two ends. Germline CDR1 reads LGHDT; CDR2 reads YNNKEL (reference sequence). CDR3 DNA: TGTGCCAGCAGCACGCAGGATACGCAGTATTTT. Translated, it gives CASSTQDTQYF.

The J gene is TRBJ1-4, the V gene TRBV6-5; D remains ambiguous. The V gene lost 8 bases and the J gene lost 7 bases, with 14 bases spanning the gap. Germline V lookup: CDR1 MNHEY, CDR2 SVGAGI. The length of the CDR3 is 13 residues. The CDR3 loop is CASRDSAVEKLFF. The CDR3 DNA reads as TGTGCCAGCCGAGATTCGGCGGTTGAAAAACTGTTTTTT.

The chain carries TRBV10-1 and TRBJ2-2; D perhaps matches TRBD1 (6 bases). There are 14 residues in the CDR3. CDR1 WNHNN and CDR2 SYGVQD come from the germline V gene (reference sequence). V was cut by 11 bases and J by 6 bases, with 19 bases left in between. The CDR3 nucleotides read TGCGCCCGCTACAGGGACCAGGGATCCGGGGAGCTGTTTTTT. This gives the protein CARYRDQGSGELFF.

The chain recombines TRBV2 with TRBJ2-1; the match to TRBD2 covers 10 bases. The CDR3 loop spans 14 amino acids. Losses at the gene ends were 6 bases for V and 14 bases for J; bases not matched to a gene: 13. Germline assignment: CDR1 SNHLY and CDR2 FYNNEI. CDR3 nucleotide sequence: TGTGCCAGCAGACGGGGGACTAGCGCGGGGCTGGAGTTCTTC. This gives the protein CASRRGTSAGLEFF.

V and J are TRBV4-3 and TRBJ2-4; the D gene is possibly TRBD2 (6 bases). Germline values: CDR1 LGHNA, CDR2 YSLEER. The CDR3 runs to 16 residues. Between the trimmed V and J ends, which lost 1 base and 7 bases, there was a span of 17 bases. CDR3 DNA sequence: TGCGCCAGCAGCCAAGGCCCCCACGGGAGTGGTAACATTCAGTACTTC. Translation gives CASSQGPHGSGNIQYF.

The chain combines TRBV6-5 with TRBJ1-2; TRBD1 agrees at 7 bases. Trimming removed 2 bases from V and 8 bases from J; junction bases left unmatched: 8. The CDR3 has 14 amino acids. Per the germline V gene, CDR1 is MNHEY and CDR2 is SVGAGI. The CDR3 spells CASSYNDRALGYTF. In nucleotides, the CDR3 is TGTGCCAGCAGTTACAACGACAGGGCGTTGGGCTACACCTTC.

This clone was recorded only once. In DNA, the CDR3 is TGTGCCAGCAGCTCTGGACAGGTAGAGACCCAGTACTTC. Its protein product is CASSSGQVETQYF. This rearrangement joins TRBV7-2 to TRBJ2-5; 7 bases are a match to TRBD1. This CDR3 is built from 13 residues. Germline CDR1 SGHTA, CDR2 FQGNSA. The junction had 3 bases not matched to a gene; V was cut back by 4 bases and J by 4 bases. Full variable domain (rest looked up from reference TRBV7-2 and TRBJ2-5): GAGVSQSPSNKVTEKGKDVELRCDPISGHTALYWYRQSLGQGLEFLIYFQGNSAPDKSGLPSDRFSAERTGGSVSTLTIQRTQQEDSAVYLCASSSGQVETQYFGPGTRLLVL.

This chain links TRBV15 with TRBJ2-3; D is undetermined. The CDR3 has 12 amino acids. Germline V lookup: CDR1 LNHNV, CDR2 YYDKDF (reference sequence). V lost 1 base, J lost 10 bases, and 9 bases lay in between. The DNA of the CDR3 is TGTGCCACCAGCAGAGGTGTGACTGCGCAGTATTTT. Its protein product is CATSRGVTAQYF.

This chain joins TRBV7-8 and TRBJ2-7; 11 nucleotides line up with TRBD2. The trim removed 1 base at V and 0 bases at J, leaving 8 bases unmatched. The CDR3 contains 18 residues. CDR1 and CDR2 from the germline V gene are SGHVS and FQNEAQ. In DNA form, the CDR3 reads TGTGCCAGCAGCTTAGTTCTAGCGGGAGGTAGGAGCTCCTACGAGCAGTACTTC. The encoded protein is CASSLVLAGGRSSYEQYF.

This chain uses TRBV7-2 with TRBJ2-7; TRBD2 matches 8 bases. Germline CDR1 and CDR2: SGHTA and FQGNSA. The length of the CDR3 is 16 residues. V lost 1 base to trimming and J lost 0 bases; unmatched junction nucleotides: 5. DNA of the CDR3: TGTGCCAGCAGCTTAGTTCGGCGGGAGGCCTCCTACGAGCAGTACTTC. Encoded protein: CASSLVRREASYEQYF.

This clone was observed a few times. The chain has TRBV5-1 and TRBJ2-7; D possibly corresponds to TRBD2 (5 bases). CDR1 and CDR2 from the germline V gene are SGHRS and YFSETQ. V was clipped by 1 base and J by 3 bases, with 11 bases between them. The CDR3 has 14 amino acids. This chain's CDR3 is CASSLYVAGYEQYF. The CDR3 DNA follows: TGCGCCAGCAGCTTGTACGTGGCGGGCTACGAGCAGTACTTC.

The V and J genes are TRBV5-8 and TRBJ2-1; 11 bases align to TRBD2. The CDR3 is 16 amino acids. Germline V gene data show CDR1 as SGHTS and CDR2 as YDEGEE. V was clipped by 4 bases and J by 4 bases; unmatched bases: 7. In DNA form, the CDR3 reads TGTGCCAGCAGCCTCTCCGGGACTAGCGGTTACAATGAGCAGTTCTTC. Amino acid sequence: CASSLSGTSGYNEQFF.

In this sample, this clone turned up once. V usage is TRBV5-1 and J usage is TRBJ2-1; D uncertain. The ends were cut back, 0 bases at V and 0 bases at J, with 7 bases in the middle. Germline values: CDR1 SGHRS, CDR2 YFSETQ. The CDR3 length is 15 residues. CDR3 sequence (DNA): TGCGCCAGCAGCTTGGGATCGAGCTCCTACAATGAGCAGTTCTTC. Its translation is CASSLGSSSYNEQFF.

The chain employs TRBV19 and TRBJ1-2; 12 bases agree with TRBD1. The CDR3 is 14 residues long. The V and J ends lost 5 bases and 8 bases, in that order; junction bases with no gene match: 6. Germline CDR1 and CDR2: LNHDA and SQIVND (reference sequence). The CDR3 nucleotides read TGTGCCAGTAGTCCGGGACAGGGGGCGCAGGGCTACACCTTC. Protein sequence: CASSPGQGAQGYTF.

This clone showed up just once. The CDR3 DNA reads TGTGCCAGCAGCCAAATCCAGGGGCAGTCTTTTGGCGAGCAGTACTTC. Its translation: CASSQIQGQSFGEQYF. V and J are TRBV14 and TRBJ2-7; a weak D match, TRBD1 (6 bases). This CDR3 comprises 16 residues. Trimming took off 2 bases at V and 6 bases at J, with 20 bases between the two ends. Germline CDR1 SGHDN, CDR2 FVKESK.

The chain has TRBV2 and TRBJ1-4; perhaps TRBD1 as D (6 bases). The germline V and J ends were trimmed by 7 bases and 7 bases, with 19 bases remaining between them. This CDR3 spans 15 amino acids. Germline V gene lookup returns CDR1 SNHLY and CDR2 FYNNEI. DNA for the CDR3: TGTGCCAGCAATATCAACAGGGTCCCGGGTGAAAAACTGTTTTTT. Its protein is CASNINRVPGEKLFF.

This chain links TRBV3-1 (or the pseudogene TRBV3-2) with TRBJ1-3; 9 bases are shared with TRBD1. CDR1 LGHDT and CDR2 YNNKEL come from the germline V gene (reference sequence). V shed 4 bases, J shed 3 bases, and the junction held 4 bases outside the gene matches. The CDR3 contains 15 residues. The DNA for the CDR3 is TGTGCCAGCAGCCCCCCGGACAGGGGTGGAAACACCATATATTTT. Protein sequence: CASSPPDRGGNTIYF.

This clone was counted once. Sequence at one end of the junction differs from germline and may be a read error. CDR3 nucleotides: TGCCTATTCGGAGTCTACAATGAGCAGTTCTTC. This codes for CLFGVYNEQFF. This sequence joins TRBV11-2 and TRBJ2-1; the D is unclear. This CDR3 is 11 amino acids long. Germline lookup yields CDR1 SGHAT and CDR2 FQNNGV. The variable domain in full, with the rest retrieved from reference TRBV11-2 and TRBJ2-1, is EAGVAQSPRYKIIEKRQSVAFWCNPISGHATLYWYQQILGQGPKLLIQFQNNGVVDDSQLPKDRFSAERLKGVDSTLKIQPAKLEDSAVYLCLFGVYNEQFFGPGTRLTVL.

J is TRBJ2-3 and V is TRBV7-2; perhaps TRBD1 as D (6 bases). Between the trimmed V and J ends, which lost 1 base and 6 bases, there was a span of 8 bases. In germline, CDR1 is SGHTA, CDR2 FQGNSA. This CDR3 is 13 amino acids long. The CDR3 DNA reads as TGTGCCAGCAGCTTAGAAAGGGGGGATACGCAGTATTTT. Translated: CASSLERGDTQYF. Looking up the rest from reference TRBV7-2 and TRBJ2-3 gives the full variable domain: GAGVSQSPSNKVTEKGKDVELRCDPISGHTALYWYRQSLGQGLEFLIYFQGNSAPDKSGLPSDRFSAERTGGSVSTLTIQRTQQEDSAVYLCASSLERGDTQYFGPGTRLTVL.